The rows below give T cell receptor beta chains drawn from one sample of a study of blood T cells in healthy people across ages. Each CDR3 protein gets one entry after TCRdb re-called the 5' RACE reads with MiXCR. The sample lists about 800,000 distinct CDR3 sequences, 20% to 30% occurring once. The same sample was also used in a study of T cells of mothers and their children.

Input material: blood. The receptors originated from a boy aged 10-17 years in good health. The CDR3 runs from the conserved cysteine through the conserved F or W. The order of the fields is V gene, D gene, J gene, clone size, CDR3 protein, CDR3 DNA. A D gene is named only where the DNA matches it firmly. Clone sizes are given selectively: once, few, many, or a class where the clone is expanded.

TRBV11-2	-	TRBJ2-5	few	CASSSRWGLSQETQYF	TGTGCCAGCAGCTCCAGATGGGGGCTAAGCCAAGAGACCCAGTACTTC
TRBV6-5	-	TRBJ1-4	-	CASSYSSGVGEKLFF	TGTGCCAGCAGTTACTCGAGCGGGGTGGGGGAAAAACTGTTTTTT
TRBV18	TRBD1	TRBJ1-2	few	CASSQGTGKDYGYTF	TGTGCCAGCTCACAAGGGACAGGGAAGGACTATGGCTACACCTTC
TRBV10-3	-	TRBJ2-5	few	CAIRQGSQETQYF	TGTGCCATCAGGCAGGGTTCCCAAGAGACCCAGTACTTC
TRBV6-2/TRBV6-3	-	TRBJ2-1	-	CASSLRLVSYNVQFF	TGTGCCAGCAGTTTACGACTAGTCAGCTACAATGTGCAGTTCTTC
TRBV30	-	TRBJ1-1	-	CACGEGGMNTEAFF	TGTGCCTGCGGGGAGGGCGGGATGAACACTGAAGCTTTCTTT
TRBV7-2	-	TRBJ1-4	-	CASSPPGERNEKLFF	TGTGCCAGCAGCCCTCCGGGGGAACGTAATGAAAAACTGTTTTTT
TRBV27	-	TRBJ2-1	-	CASTWDSPYNEQFF	TGTGCCAGCACCTGGGATAGCCCCTACAATGAGCAGTTCTTC
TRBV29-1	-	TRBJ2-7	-	CSAQGIVAYEQYF	TGCAGCGCCCAGGGGATTGTTGCCTACGAGCAGTACTTC
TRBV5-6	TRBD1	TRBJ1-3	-	CASSVGQVGNTIYF	TGTGCCAGCAGCGTGGGACAGGTCGGAAACACCATATATTTT
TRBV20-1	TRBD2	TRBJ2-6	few	CSATTKVAGGAGANVLTF	TGCAGTGCTACGACTAAGGTAGCGGGAGGGGCTGGGGCCAACGTCCTGACTTTC
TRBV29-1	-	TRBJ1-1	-	CSVEDRAVNTEAFF	TGCAGCGTTGAAGATCGCGCTGTGAACACTGAAGCTTTCTTT
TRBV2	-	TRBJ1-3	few	CASSEGGTGNTIYF	TGTGCCAGCAGTGAAGGAGGGACAGGAAACACCATATATTTT
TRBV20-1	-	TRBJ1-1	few	CSARWGDFTEAFF	TGCAGTGCTAGGTGGGGCGACTTCACTGAAGCTTTCTTT
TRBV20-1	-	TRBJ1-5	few	CSARYRGLGDGQPQHF	TGCAGTGCTAGATACAGAGGGTTGGGGGACGGACAGCCCCAGCATTTT
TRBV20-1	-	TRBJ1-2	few	CSASVRRGVSGYTF	TGCAGTGCTAGTGTTCGGCGCGGAGTCAGTGGCTACACCTTC
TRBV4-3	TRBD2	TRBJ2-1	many	CASSQTLAGNYNEQFF	TGCGCCAGCAGCCAGACCCTAGCGGGGAACTACAATGAGCAGTTCTTC
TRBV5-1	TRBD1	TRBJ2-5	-	CASTTGVGETQYF	TGCGCCAGTACGACAGGGGTCGGAGAGACCCAGTACTTC
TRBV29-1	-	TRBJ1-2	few	CSVLRGKNGYTF	TGCAGCGTGTTGAGGGGAAAGAATGGCTACACCTTC
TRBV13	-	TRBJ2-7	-	CASSLEAAAYEQYF	TGTGCCAGCAGCTTAGAGGCAGCGGCCTACGAGCAGTACTTC
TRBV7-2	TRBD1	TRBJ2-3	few	CASSLAQGADTQYF	TGTGCCAGCAGCTTAGCACAGGGGGCAGATACGCAGTATTTT
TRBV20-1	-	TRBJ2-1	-	CSARPSRVSSYNEQFF	TGCAGTGCTAGGCCATCCAGGGTGAGCTCCTACAATGAGCAGTTCTTC
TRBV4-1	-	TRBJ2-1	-	CASSQDRAKYNEQFF	TGCGCCAGCAGCCAAGACCGGGCAAAATACAATGAGCAGTTCTTC
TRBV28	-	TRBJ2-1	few	CASTHGGGYNEQFF	TGTGCCAGCACCCATGGAGGGGGGTACAATGAGCAGTTCTTC
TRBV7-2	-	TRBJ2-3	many	CASSLMASSSTDTQYF	TGTGCCAGCAGCTTAATGGCTAGCTCTAGCACAGATACGCAGTATTTT
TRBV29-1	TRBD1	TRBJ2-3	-	CSVGPGGSDTQYF	TGCAGCGTTGGACCAGGGGGATCAGATACGCAGTATTTT
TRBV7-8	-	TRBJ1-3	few	CASSLELASSGNTIYF	TGTGCCAGCAGCTTAGAGCTTGCCAGCTCTGGAAACACCATATATTTT
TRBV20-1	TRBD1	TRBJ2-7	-	CSASDRGRNEQYF	TGCAGTGCTTCGGACAGGGGGCGGAACGAGCAGTACTTC
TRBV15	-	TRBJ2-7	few	CATSTLTGSSSYEQYF	TGTGCCACCAGCACCTTAACAGGGTCTTCATCCTACGAGCAGTACTTC
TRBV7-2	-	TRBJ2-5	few	CASSRDWGETQYF	TGTGCCAGCAGCAGGGACTGGGGGGAGACCCAGTACTTC
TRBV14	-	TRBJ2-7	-	CASSLRGGQNFYEQYF	TGTGCCAGCAGCCTCCGTGGAGGACAGAACTTCTACGAGCAGTACTTC
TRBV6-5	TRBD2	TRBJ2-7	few	CASSYQASGLYEQYF	TGTGCCAGCAGTTACCAGGCTAGCGGGTTGTACGAGCAGTACTTC
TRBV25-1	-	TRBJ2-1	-	CASSDPRRNEQFF	TGTGCCAGCAGTGACCCCAGGCGAAATGAGCAGTTCTTC
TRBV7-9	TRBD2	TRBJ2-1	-	CASTRGVAGGNEQFF	TGTGCCAGCACCCGGGGGGTAGCGGGAGGCAATGAGCAGTTCTTC
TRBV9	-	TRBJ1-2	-	CASSVSTDPYGYTF	TGTGCCAGCAGCGTTTCGACGGATCCCTATGGCTACACCTTC
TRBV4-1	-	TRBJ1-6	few	CASSPGANSPLHF	TGCGCCAGCAGCCCCGGGGCCAATTCACCCCTCCACTTT
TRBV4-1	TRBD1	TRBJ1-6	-	CASSQYGQGGNSPLHF	TGCGCCAGCAGCCAATACGGACAGGGAGGGAATTCACCCCTCCACTTT
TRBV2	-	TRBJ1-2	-	CASTATATGYGYTF	TGTGCCAGCACCGCGACAGCTACCGGCTATGGCTACACCTTC
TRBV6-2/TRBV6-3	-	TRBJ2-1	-	CASSYLPWGRGTYNEQFF	TGTGCCAGCAGTTACCTCCCTTGGGGCCGTGGTACCTACAATGAGCAGTTCTTC
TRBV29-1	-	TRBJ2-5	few	CSVVRGDETQYF	TGCAGCGTTGTGAGGGGGGACGAGACCCAGTACTTC
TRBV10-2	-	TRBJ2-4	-	CASSEYPGVKNIQYF	TGCGCCAGCAGTGAGTACCCAGGCGTCAAAAACATTCAGTACTTC
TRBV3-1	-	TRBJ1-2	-	CASPRNGVIVYGYTF	TGTGCCAGCCCCCGAAATGGGGTAATCGTCTATGGCTACACCTTC
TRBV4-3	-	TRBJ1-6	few	CASRAGDYNSPLHF	TGCGCCAGCAGGGCAGGGGACTATAATTCACCCCTCCACTTT